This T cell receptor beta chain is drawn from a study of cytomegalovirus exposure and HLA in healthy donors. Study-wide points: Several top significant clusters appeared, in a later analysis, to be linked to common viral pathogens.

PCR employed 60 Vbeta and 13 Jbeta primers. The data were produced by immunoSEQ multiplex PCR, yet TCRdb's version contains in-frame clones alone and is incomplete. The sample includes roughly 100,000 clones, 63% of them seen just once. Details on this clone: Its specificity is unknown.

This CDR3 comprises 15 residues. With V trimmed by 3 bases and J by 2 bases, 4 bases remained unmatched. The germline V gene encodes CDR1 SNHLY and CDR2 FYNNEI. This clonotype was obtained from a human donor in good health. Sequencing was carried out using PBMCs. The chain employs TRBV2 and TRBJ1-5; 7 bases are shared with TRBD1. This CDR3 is CASSDRGLGNQPQHF. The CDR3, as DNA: TGTGCCAGCAGTGATAGGGGGCTGGGCAATCAGCCCCAGCATTTT.